These T cell receptor beta chains were read from a single sample in a study of cytomegalovirus exposure and HLA in healthy donors. The assay was immunoSEQ multiplex PCR, and TCRdb's table has in-frame clones only and misses some. The table has about 160,000 clones, roughly three quarters seen once. Source material: PBMCs. The source is a woman in her 50s in good health and CMV-seropositive. Both conserved end residues are part of each CDR3. Clone size is shown for a subset of rows, as once, few, many or a class of expanded clone.

J gene | clone size | V gene | CDR3 protein
TRBJ1-2 | - | TRBV28 | CASRDRDRGRNGYTF
TRBJ2-1 | - | TRBV27 | CASSRPGMGGSYNEQFF
TRBJ1-2 | - | TRBV5-6 | CASSSGQLTNYGYTF
TRBJ1-5 | - | TRBV7-6 | CASSLGGGNQPQHF
TRBJ1-5 | - | TRBV6-5 | CASSNRSPNQPQHF
TRBJ2-7 | - | TRBV5-8 | CASSQTGDYF
TRBJ2-6 | many | TRBV11-2 | CASSSLRGSGANVLTF
TRBJ1-1 | - | TRBV5-1 | CASSALGTEGTEAFF
TRBJ2-1 | - | TRBV7-2 | CASSLGLQRPGEQFF
TRBJ2-1 | once | TRBV15 | CATSTFLGLAGRLGNEQFF
TRBJ1-2 | - | TRBV7-2 | CASSLAADRGGGYTF
TRBJ2-1 | - | TRBV5-1 | CASSVILGTVYNEQFF
TRBJ2-3 | - | TRBV14 | CASSQVLGSGGSPDTQYF
TRBJ1-4 | - | TRBV28 | CASCGAATNEKLFF
TRBJ2-6 | - | TRBV6-6 | CATAAGPHSGANGLTF
TRBJ2-1 | - | TRBV14 | CASSWSSYNEQFF
TRBJ1-1 | - | TRBV11-2 | CASSLETGVTNTEAFF
TRBJ2-3 | - | TRBV30 | CAWSVSFTDTQYF
TRBJ2-1 | once | TRBV7-3 | CASSPQLSTYNEQFF
TRBJ1-1 | - | TRBV4-1 | CASSLRGWGDRTEAFF
TRBJ1-1 | - | TRBV4-3 | CASSQDYRGNTEAFF
TRBJ2-7 | once | TRBV6-1 | CASSEIGRGRFEQYF
TRBJ1-5 | - | TRBV28 | CASSLRRGTGGDQPQHF
TRBJ2-1 | - | TRBV6-1 | CASSEVLAGENNEQFF
TRBJ1-1 | - | TRBV10-1 | CASSENAGMTEAFF
TRBJ1-2 | once | TRBV18 | CASSPLGQGHGYTF
TRBJ2-6 | - | TRBV5-4 | CASSAVATGANGLTF
TRBJ1-1 | once | TRBV7-2 | CASSTQGNTEAFF
TRBJ2-2 | - | TRBV5-1 | CASSLVAGANTGELFF
TRBJ2-1 | - | TRBV5-4 | CASRADSYNEQFF